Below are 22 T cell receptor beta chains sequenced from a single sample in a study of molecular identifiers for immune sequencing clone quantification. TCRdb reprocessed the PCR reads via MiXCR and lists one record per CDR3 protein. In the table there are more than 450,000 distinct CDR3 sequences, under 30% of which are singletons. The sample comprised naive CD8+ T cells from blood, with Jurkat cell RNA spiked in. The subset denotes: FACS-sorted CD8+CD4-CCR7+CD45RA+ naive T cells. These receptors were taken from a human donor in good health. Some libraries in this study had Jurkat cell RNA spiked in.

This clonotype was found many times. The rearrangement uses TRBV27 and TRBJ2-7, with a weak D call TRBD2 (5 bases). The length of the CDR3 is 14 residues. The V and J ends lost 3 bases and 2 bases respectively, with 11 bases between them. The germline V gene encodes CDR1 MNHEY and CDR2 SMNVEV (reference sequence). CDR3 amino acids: CASSLRGNTYEQYF. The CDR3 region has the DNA TGTGCCAGCAGTTTGAGAGGGAACACCTACGAGCAGTACTTC.

CDR3 coding DNA: TGTGCCAGCAGCTTAAATAGCGGGGGCAATGAGCAGTTCTTC. Translating it yields CASSLNSGGNEQFF. The genes are TRBV11-2 and TRBJ2-1, with 9 bases lining up with TRBD2. Germline V gene data show CDR1 as SGHAT and CDR2 as FQNNGV. V dropped 2 bases and J dropped 6; count of bases not matched to a gene: 2. CDR3 length: 14 residues.

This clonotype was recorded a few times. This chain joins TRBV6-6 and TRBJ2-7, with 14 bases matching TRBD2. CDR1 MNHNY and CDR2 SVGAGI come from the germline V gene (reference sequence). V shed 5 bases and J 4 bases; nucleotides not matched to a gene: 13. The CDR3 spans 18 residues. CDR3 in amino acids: CASSKPGLAGGSRYEQYF. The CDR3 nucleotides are TGTGCCAGCAGTAAACCCGGACTAGCGGGAGGCTCTAGATACGAGCAGTACTTC.

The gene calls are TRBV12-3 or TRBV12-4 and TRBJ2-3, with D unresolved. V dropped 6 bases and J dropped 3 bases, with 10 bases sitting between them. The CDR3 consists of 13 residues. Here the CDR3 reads CASSVILTDTQYF. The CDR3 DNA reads TGTGCCAGCAGCGTAATTTTAACAGATACGCAGTATTTT.

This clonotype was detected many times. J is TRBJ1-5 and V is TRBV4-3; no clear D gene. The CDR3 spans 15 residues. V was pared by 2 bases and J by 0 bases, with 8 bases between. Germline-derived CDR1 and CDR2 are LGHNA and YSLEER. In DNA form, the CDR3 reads TGCGCCAGCAGCCAATCAGGCATTAGCAATCAGCCCCAGCATTTT. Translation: CASSQSGISNQPQHF.

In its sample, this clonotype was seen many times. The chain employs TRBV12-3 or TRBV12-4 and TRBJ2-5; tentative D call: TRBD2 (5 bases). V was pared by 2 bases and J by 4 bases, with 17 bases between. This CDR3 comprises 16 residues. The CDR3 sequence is CASSLRLALEPETQYF. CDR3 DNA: TGTGCCAGCAGTTTAAGGCTAGCTCTTGAGCCAGAGACCCAGTACTTC.

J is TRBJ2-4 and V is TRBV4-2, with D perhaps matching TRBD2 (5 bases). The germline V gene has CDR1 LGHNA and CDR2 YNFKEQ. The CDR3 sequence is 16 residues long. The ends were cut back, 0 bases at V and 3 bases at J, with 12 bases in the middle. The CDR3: CASSQDRSRGKNIQYF. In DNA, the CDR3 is TGTGCCAGCAGCCAAGATCGAAGTCGGGGCAAAAACATTCAGTACTTC.

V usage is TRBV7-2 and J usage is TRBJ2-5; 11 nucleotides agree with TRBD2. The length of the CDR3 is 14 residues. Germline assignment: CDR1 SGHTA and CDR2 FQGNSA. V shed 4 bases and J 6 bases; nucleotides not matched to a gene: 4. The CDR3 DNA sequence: TGTGCCAGCAGCTACGGGACTAGCGGCCAGACCCAGTACTTC. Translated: CASSYGTSGQTQYF.

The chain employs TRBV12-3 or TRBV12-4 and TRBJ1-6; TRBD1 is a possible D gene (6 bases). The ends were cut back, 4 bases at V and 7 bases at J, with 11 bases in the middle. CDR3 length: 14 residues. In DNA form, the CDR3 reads TGTGCCAGCAGTTCTGGGGGCTGGAATTCACCCCTCCACTTT. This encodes CASSSGGWNSPLHF.

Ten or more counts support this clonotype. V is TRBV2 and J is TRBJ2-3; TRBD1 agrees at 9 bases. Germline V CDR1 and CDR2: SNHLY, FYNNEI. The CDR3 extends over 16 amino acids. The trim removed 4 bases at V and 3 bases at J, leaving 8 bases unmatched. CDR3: CASSARDRAITDTQYF. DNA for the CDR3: TGTGCCAGCAGTGCCCGGGACAGGGCGATTACAGATACGCAGTATTTT.

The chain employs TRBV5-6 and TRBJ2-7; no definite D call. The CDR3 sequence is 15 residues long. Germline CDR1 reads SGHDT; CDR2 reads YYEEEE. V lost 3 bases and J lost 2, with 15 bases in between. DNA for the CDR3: TGTGCCAGCAGCTCCGTAAAATACTTCCCCTACGAGCAGTACTTC. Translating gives CASSSVKYFPYEQYF.

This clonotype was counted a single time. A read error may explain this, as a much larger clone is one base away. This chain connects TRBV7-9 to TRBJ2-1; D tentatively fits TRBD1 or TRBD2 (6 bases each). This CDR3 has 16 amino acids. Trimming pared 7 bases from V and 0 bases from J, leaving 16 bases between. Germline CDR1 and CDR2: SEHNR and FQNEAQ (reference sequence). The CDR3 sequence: CASIPPRGRSYNEQFF. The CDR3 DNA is TGTGCCAGCATCCCTCCCCGGGGGCGCTCCTACAATGAGCAGTTCTTC.

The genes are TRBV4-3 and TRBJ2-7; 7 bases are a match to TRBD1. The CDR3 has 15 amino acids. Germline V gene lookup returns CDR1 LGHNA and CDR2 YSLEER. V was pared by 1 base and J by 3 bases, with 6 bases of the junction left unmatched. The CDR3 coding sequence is TGCGCCAGCAGCCAAGGACAGGGTAAGGTCTACGAGCAGTACTTC. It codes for CASSQGQGKVYEQYF.

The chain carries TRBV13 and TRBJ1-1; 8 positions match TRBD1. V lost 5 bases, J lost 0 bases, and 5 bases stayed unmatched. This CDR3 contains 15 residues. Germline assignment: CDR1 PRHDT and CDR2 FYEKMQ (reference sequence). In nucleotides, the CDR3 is TGTGCCAGCAGCCCCCAGACAGGGGTGAACACTGAAGCTTTCTTT. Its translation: CASSPQTGVNTEAFF.

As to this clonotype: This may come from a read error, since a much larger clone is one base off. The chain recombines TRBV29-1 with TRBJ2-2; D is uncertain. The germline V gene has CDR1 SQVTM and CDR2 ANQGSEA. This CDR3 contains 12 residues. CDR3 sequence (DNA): TGCAGCGTGCTTCAGTACACCGAGGAGCTGTTTTTT. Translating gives CSVLQYTEELFF.

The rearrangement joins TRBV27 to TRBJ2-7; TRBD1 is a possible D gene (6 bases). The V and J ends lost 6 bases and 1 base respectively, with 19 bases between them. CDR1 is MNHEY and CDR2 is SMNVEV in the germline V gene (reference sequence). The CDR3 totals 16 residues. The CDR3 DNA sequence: TGTGCCAGCAGCCCGGTATTCCCAGGGGCATCCTACGAGCAGTACTTC. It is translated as CASSPVFPGASYEQYF.

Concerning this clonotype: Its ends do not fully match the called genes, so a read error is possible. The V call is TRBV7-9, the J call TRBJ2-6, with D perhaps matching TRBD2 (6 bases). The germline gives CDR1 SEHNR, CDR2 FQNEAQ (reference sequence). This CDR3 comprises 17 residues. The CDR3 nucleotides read TGTGCCAGCAGCGCCACTCAGGGACTTCCTGGGGCCGACGTCCTGACTTTC. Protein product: CASSATQGLPGADVLTF.

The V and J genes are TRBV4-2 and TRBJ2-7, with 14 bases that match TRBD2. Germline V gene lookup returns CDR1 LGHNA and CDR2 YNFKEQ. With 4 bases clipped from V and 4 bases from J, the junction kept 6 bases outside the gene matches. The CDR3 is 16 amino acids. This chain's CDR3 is CASSPQGLAGAYEQYF. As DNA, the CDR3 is TGTGCCAGCAGCCCACAGGGACTAGCGGGAGCGTACGAGCAGTACTTC.

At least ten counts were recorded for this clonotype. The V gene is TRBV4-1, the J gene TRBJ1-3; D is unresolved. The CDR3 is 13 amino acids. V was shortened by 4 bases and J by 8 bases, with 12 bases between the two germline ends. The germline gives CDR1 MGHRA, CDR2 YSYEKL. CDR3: CASSPVSVDTIYF. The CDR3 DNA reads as TGCGCCAGCAGCCCTGTTAGTGTGGACACCATATATTTT.

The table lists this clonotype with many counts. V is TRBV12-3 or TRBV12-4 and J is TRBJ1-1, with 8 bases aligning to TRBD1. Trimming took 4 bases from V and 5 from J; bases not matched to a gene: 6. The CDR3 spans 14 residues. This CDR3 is CASSSSGGLTEAFF. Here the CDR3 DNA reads TGTGCCAGCAGTTCATCAGGGGGCCTTACTGAAGCTTTCTTT.

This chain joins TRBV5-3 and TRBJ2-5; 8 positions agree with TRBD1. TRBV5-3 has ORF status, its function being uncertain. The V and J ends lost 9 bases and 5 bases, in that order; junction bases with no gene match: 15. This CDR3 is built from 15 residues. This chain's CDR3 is CAKTAGGISLETQYF. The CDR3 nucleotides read TGTGCCAAGACCGCAGGGGGCATCTCTTTGGAGACCCAGTACTTC.

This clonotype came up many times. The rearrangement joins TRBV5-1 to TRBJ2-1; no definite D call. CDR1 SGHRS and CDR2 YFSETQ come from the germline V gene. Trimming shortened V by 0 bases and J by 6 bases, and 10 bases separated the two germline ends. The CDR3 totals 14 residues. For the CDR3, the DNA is TGCGCCAGCAGCTTGGAGGCGACCTTCAATGAGCAGTTCTTC. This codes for CASSLEATFNEQFF.